This T cell receptor beta chain was sequenced during a study of regulatory T cells in long-lasting Graves disease. HTBI primers from iRepertoire and Arm-PCR of CDR3 regions yielded the TCR beta libraries. One entry per CDR3 protein, called by TCRdb with MiXCR from the multiplex PCR reads. The sample holds 600,000 to 800,000 distinct CDR3 sequences, approximately 29% seen once. This clonotype was seen repeatedly, ten times or more. Time point indicated: persistent/refractory GD, antithyroid drugs over 5 years with positive TRAb. TCR sequences were obtained from RNA taken from PBMCs. The length of the CDR3 is 13 residues. V lost 4 bases to trimming and J lost 5 bases; unmatched junction nucleotides: 6. From germline, CDR1 is SGHKS and CDR2 YYEKEE (reference sequence).

The TCR comes from a female donor with Graves disease. The specimen was peripheral blood mononuclear cells (PBMCs), collected when the disease was refractory, from a patient treated with antithyroid drugs. V is TRBV5-5 and J is TRBJ2-7, with 7 bases matching TRBD1. CDR3 region: CASSLDRVNEQYF. In DNA, the CDR3 is TGTGCCAGCAGCCTCGACAGGGTGAACGAGCAGTACTTC.